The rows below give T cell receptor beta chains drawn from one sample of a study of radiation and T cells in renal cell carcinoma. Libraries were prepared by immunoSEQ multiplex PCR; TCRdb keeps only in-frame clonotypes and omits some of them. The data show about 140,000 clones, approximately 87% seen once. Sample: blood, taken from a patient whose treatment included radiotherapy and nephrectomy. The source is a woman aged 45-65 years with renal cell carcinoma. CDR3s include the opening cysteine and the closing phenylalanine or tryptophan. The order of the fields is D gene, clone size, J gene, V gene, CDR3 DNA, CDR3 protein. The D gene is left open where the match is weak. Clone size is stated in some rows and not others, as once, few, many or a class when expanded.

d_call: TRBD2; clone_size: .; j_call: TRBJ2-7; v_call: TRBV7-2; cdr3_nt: TGTGCCAGCAGCTCGGGACTAGCGGGAGCAACCTACGAGCAGTACTTC; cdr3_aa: CASSSGLAGATYEQYF
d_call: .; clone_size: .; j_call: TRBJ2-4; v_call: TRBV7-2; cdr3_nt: TGTGCCAGCAGCTTAGGACCCGGCGCCAAAAACATTCAGTACTTC; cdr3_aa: CASSLGPGAKNIQYF
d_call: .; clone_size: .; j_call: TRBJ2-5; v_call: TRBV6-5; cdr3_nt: TGTGCCAGCAAGGGTTCCGTTCTCGAGACCCAGTACTTC; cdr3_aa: CASKGSVLETQYF
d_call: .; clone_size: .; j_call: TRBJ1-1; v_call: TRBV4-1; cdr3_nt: TGCGCCAGCAGCCTCCCGGGGGCCGGCACTGAAGCTTTCTTT; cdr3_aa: CASSLPGAGTEAFF
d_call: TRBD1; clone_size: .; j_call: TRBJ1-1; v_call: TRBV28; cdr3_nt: TGTGCCAGCAGTTCAGGGGGTACCATGAACACTGAAGCTTTCTTT; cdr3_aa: CASSSGGTMNTEAFF
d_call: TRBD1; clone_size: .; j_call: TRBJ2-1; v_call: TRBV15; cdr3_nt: TGTGCCACCAGCTCCGGACAGGGAACCTACAATGAGCAGTTCTTC; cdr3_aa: CATSSGQGTYNEQFF
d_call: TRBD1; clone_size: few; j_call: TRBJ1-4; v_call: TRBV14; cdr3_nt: TGTGCCAGCAGCCAACGGACAGGGAGGAATGAAAAACTGTTTTTT; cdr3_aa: CASSQRTGRNEKLFF
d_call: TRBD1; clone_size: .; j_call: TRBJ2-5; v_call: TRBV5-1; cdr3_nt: TGCGCCAGCAGCTTGGCGGGACAGGGAGGAGAGACCCAGTACTTC; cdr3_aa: CASSLAGQGGETQYF
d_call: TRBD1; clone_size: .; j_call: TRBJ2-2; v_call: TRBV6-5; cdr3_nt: TGTGCCAGCAGTTGGACAGGGCTAATGAACACCGGGGAGCTGTTTTTT; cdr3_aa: CASSWTGLMNTGELFF
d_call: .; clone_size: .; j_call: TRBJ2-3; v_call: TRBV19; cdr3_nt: TGTGCCAGTAGTATAGCCGGCTACACAGATACGCAGTATTTT; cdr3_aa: CASSIAGYTDTQYF
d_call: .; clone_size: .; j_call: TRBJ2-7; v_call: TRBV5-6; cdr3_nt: TGTGCCAGCAGGAAACAGAGGATCCCCAACGAGCAGTACTTC; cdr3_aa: CASRKQRIPNEQYF
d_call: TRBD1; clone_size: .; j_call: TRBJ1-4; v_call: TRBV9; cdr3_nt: TGTGCCAGCACCGGGACAGGGGATGAAAAACTGTTTTTT; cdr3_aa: CASTGTGDEKLFF
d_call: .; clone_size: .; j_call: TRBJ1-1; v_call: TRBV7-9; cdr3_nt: TGTGCCAGCAGCTTAGGGTATGAGGGGGCTTTCTTT; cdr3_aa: CASSLGYEGAFF
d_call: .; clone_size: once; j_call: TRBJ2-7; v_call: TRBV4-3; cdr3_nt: TGCGCCAGCAGCCAAGTTATGTCGGCCGAGCAGTACTTC; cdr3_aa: CASSQVMSAEQYF
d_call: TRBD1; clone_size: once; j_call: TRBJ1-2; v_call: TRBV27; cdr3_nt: TGTGCCAGCAGTCCTAAGACAGGGCACTCTAACTATGGCTACACCTTC; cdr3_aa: CASSPKTGHSNYGYTF
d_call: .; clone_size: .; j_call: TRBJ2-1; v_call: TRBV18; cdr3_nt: TGTGCCAGCTCACCACGGGAGCCGGGGGTACCCTACAATGAGCAGTTCTTC; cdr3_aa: CASSPREPGVPYNEQFF
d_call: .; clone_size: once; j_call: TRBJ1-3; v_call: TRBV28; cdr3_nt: TGTGCCAGCAGTGCCTCGGGAACCTCTGGAAACACCATATATTTT; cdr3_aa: CASSASGTSGNTIYF
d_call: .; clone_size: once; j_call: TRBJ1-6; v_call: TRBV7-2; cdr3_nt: TGTGCCAGCAGCTTAGTTCATTCACCCCTCCACTTT; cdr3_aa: CASSLVHSPLHF
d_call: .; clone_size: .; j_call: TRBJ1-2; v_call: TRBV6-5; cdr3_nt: TGTGCCAGCCACCCAGGGCATAAGTACTATGGCTACACCTTC; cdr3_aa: CASHPGHKYYGYTF
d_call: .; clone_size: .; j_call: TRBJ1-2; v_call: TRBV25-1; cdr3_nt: TGTGCCAGCAGCCGGGTTTTTGGCTATGGCTACACCTTC; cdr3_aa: CASSRVFGYGYTF
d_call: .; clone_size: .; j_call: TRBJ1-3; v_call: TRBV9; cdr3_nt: TGTGCCAGCAGCTCACCAGGGAGGAGCGGAAACACCATATATTTT; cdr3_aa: CASSSPGRSGNTIYF
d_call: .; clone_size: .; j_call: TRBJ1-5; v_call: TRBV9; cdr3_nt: TGTGCCAGCAGCCCCCAGGACTCCCGCCAACCGATACCAAATCAGCCCCAGCATTTT; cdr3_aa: CASSPQDSRQPIPNQPQHF
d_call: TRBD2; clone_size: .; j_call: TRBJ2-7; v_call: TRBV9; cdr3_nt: TGTGCCAGCAGCACTTCGGGTAGCGGGGCAACCTACGAGCAGTACTTC; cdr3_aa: CASSTSGSGATYEQYF
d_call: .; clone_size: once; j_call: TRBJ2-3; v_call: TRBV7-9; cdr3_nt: TGTGCCAGCAGCGCCGTGACAGATACGCAGTATTTT; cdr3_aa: CASSAVTDTQYF
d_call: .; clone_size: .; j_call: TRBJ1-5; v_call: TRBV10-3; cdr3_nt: TGTGCCATCAGTGAGTCATCAGGGGAGACCCAGCATTTT; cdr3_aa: CAISESSGETQHF
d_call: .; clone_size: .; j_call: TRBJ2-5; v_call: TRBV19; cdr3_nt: TGTGCCAGTAGTATAGCGGGTTCGGGGACCCAGTACTTC; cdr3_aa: CASSIAGSGTQYF
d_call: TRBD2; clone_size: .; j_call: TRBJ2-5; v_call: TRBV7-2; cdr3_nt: TGTGCCAGCAGCTCGGTGGTAGCGGGAGGAGAGACCCAGTACTTC; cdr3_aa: CASSSVVAGGETQYF
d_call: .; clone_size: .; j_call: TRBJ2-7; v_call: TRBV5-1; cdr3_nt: TGCGCCAGCAGCTTGGACAGCTGGATGGGCGAGCAGTACTTC; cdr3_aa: CASSLDSWMGEQYF
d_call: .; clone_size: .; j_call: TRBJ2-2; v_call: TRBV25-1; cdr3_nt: TGTGCCAGCAGCGAAGTGATACGAACCGGGGAGCTGTTTTTT; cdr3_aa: CASSEVIRTGELFF
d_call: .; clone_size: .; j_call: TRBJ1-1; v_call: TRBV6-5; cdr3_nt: TGTGCCAGCAGTTATCACAATATGAACACTGAAGCTTTCTTT; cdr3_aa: CASSYHNMNTEAFF
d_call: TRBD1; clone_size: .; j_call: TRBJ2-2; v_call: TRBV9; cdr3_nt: TGTGCCAGCAGCTCCCCCAGGGGGCATGCCGGGGAGCTGTTTTTT; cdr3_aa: CASSSPRGHAGELFF
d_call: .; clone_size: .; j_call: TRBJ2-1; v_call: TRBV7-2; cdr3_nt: TGTGCCAGCAGCCCGGGGGACCCCCGGGGTGAGCAGTTCTTC; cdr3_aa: CASSPGDPRGEQFF
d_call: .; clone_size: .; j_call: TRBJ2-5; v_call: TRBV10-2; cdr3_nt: TGCGCCAGCAGTGTTGGGAACCAAGAGACCCAGTACTTC; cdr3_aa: CASSVGNQETQYF
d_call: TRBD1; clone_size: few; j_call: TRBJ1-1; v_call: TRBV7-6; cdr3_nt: TGTGCCAGCAGGCCTACAGGGGGGGGCACTGAAGCTTTCTTT; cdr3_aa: CASRPTGGGTEAFF
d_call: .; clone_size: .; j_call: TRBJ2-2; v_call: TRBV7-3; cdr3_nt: TGTGCCAGCAGCTTAAGCGGGAACACCGGGGAGCTGTTTTTT; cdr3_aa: CASSLSGNTGELFF
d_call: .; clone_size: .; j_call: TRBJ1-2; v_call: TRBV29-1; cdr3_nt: TGCAGCGCACCACATAACTATGGCTACACCTTC; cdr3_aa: CSAPHNYGYTF
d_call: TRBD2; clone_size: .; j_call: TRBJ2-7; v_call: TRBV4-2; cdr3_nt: TGTGCCAGCAGCCAGACTAGCGGGAGGGTTGAGCAGTACTTC; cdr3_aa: CASSQTSGRVEQYF
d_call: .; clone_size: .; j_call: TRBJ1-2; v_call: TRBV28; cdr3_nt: TGTGCCAGCACCAGGGCGGGGGCAAGGGGCTACACCTTC; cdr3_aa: CASTRAGARGYTF
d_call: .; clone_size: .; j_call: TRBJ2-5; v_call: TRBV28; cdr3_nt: TGTGCCAGCAGTTTCCACACCCGGAAAGAGACCCAGTACTTC; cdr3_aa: CASSFHTRKETQYF
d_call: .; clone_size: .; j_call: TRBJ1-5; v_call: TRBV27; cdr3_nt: TGTGCCAGCAGTTTTGGCAGTATGGGTCAGCCCCAGCATTTT; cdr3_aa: CASSFGSMGQPQHF
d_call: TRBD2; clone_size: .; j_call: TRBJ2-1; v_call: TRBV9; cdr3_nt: TGTGCCAGCAGCCCCCGACTAGCCGCGTACAATGAGCAGTTCTTC; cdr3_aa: CASSPRLAAYNEQFF
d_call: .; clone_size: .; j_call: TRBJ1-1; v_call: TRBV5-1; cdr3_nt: TGCGCCAGCAGCTTTTTGAGGAAGGACACTGAAGCTTTCTTT; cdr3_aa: CASSFLRKDTEAFF
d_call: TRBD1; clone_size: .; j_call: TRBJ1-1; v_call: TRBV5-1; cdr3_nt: TGCGCCAGCAGCCGACAGGGGTTCACTGAAGCTTTCTTT; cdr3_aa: CASSRQGFTEAFF
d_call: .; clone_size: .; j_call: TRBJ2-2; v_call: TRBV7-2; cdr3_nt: TGTGCCAGCAGCTCATATAGCTTAGCCGGGGAGCTGTTTTTT; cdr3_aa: CASSSYSLAGELFF
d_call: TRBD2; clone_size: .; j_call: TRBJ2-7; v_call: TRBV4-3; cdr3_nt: TGCGCCAGCAGCCAAGATTCTGCGGGAGGGTCCTACGAGCAGTACTTC; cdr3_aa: CASSQDSAGGSYEQYF
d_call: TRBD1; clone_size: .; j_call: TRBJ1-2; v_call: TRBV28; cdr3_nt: TGTGCCAGTAGCATAGGACAGGGAATCTATGGCTACACCTTC; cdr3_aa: CASSIGQGIYGYTF